Below, 3 T cell receptor beta chains from the same sample are listed, as sequenced in a study of post-analysis software for immune sequencing data. Findings and caveats of the study: The study found TRBV5-6, TRBV5-1 and TRBV20-1 among about five TRBV segments more frequent in patients than controls.

Unique molecular identifiers were built into the TCR beta cDNA libraries. TCRdb reanalysed the PCR reads using MiXCR and keeps one entry per CDR3 protein. The sample has about 200,000 distinct CDR3 sequences; 29% are singletons. Antigens for these TCRs are unknown. Specimen: blood. The origin of the receptors is a girl between 2 and 17 years old with multiple sclerosis.

The CDR3 loop reads CSAGTISSSYNEQFF. The CDR3 nucleotides are TGCAGTGCGGGTACAATCTCCAGCTCCTACAATGAGCAGTTCTTC. The J gene is TRBJ2-1, the V gene TRBV20-1; no firm D call. The V end lost 6 bases, the J end lost 0 bases, and 15 bases lay between the germline ends. This CDR3 comprises 15 residues. The germline V gene has CDR1 DFQATT and CDR2 SNEGSKA (reference sequence).

This clonotype turned up a few times. This chain uses TRBV29-1 with TRBJ2-5, with 9 bases fitting TRBD2. V lost 3 bases to trimming and J lost 1 base; unmatched junction nucleotides: 3. Germline CDR1 SQVTM, CDR2 ANQGSEA. The CDR3 consists of 14 residues. CDR3 bases: TGCAGCGTTGATAGCGGGAGTATCCAAGAGACCCAGTACTTC. It encodes CSVDSGSIQETQYF.

Points on this clonotype: A read error may explain this, as a much larger clone is one base away. The gene calls are TRBV30 and TRBJ1-2, with D uncertain. Per germline, CDR1 GTSNPN and CDR2 SVGIG (reference sequence). The CDR3 runs to 13 residues. The CDR3 DNA sequence: TGTGCCCGGAGTGTACGGCGCAGTTATAGCTACACCTTC. Its translation: CARSVRRSYSYTF.